The 26 T cell receptor beta chains listed next were all sequenced from one sample in a study of long-term antiretroviral therapy in people with HIV. Running of the v3.0 immunoSEQ assay took place at survey level. Repertoires were generated with immunoSEQ multiplex PCR, while TCRdb's copy carries only in-frame clones and drops some. The data hold approximately 20,000 clones, with roughly 84% observed a single time. The sample consisted of unsorted PBMCs, taken 0.6 years after starting antiretroviral therapy. The receptors shown here come from a man in his sixties with HIV.

The chain couples TRBV28 to TRBJ2-5, with no clear D. In germline, CDR1 is MDHEN, CDR2 SYDVKM. The CDR3 is made up of 16 amino acids. The ends were cut back, 7 bases at V and 5 bases at J, with 23 bases in the middle. The CDR3 DNA reads as TGTGCCAGCATCGACCCGTCCCGTTCAACCTCGGAGACCCAGTACTTC. As protein: CASIDPSRSTSETQYF.

V usage is TRBV2 and J usage is TRBJ1-5; 7 positions match TRBD1. This CDR3 contains 14 residues. The ends lost 3 bases at V and 3 bases at J; junction bases unmatched: 2. In germline, CDR1 is SNHLY, CDR2 FYNNEI. The CDR3 coding sequence is TGTGCCAGCAGTGAGGACAGGCTCAATCAGCCCCAGCATTTT. Translated, it gives CASSEDRLNQPQHF. Full variable domain (missing parts from reference TRBV2 and TRBJ1-5): EPEVTQTPSHQVTQMGQEVILRCVPISNHLYFYWYRQILGQKVEFLVSFYNNEISEKSEIFDDQFSVERPDGSNFTLKIRSTKLEDSAMYFCASSEDRLNQPQHFGDGTRLSIL.

The chain combines TRBV21-1 with TRBJ2-5; the D call in the table, TRBD1, was not verified against the DNA. TRBV21-1 is a pseudogene segment. The CDR3 is made up of 15 amino acids. CDR3: CASSKGGDRGKTQYF. For the CDR3, the DNA is TGTGCCAGCAGCAAAGGGGGGGACAGGGGAAAGACCCAGTACTTC.

The genes are TRBV7-5 and TRBJ1-3. TRBV7-5 is annotated as a pseudogene. The CDR3 loop spans 14 amino acids. CDR3 sequence (DNA): TGTGCCAGAGAGGGGGGGCTTCCTGGAAACACCATATATTTT. Protein sequence: CAREGGLPGNTIYF.

This chain joins TRBV9 and TRBJ1-1; tentatively, D is TRBD1 (6 bases). Trimming stripped 3 bases from V and 4 bases from J, with 10 bases between. Germline V gene lookup returns CDR1 SGDLS and CDR2 YYNGEE. This CDR3 contains 13 residues. The CDR3 DNA reads TGTGCCAGCAGCGAGGGGGTCGCCACTGAAGCTTTCTTT. It translates to CASSEGVATEAFF.

This clone came up once. J is TRBJ2-2 and V is TRBV9, with 9 bases identical to TRBD1. Germline V lookup: CDR1 SGDLS, CDR2 YYNGEE. The CDR3 is 16 residues long. The V and J ends lost 4 bases and 4 bases, in that order; junction bases with no gene match: 8. CDR3 bases: TGTGCCAGCAGCTGGAACAGGGGGCCAAGCACCGGGGAGCTGTTTTTT. The encoded protein is CASSWNRGPSTGELFF.

The chain joins TRBV6-5 to TRBJ1-1; D call uncertain. CDR3 length equals 13 residues. The V end was cut by 2 bases, the J end by 4 bases, with 8 bases between. Germline CDR1 is MNHEY and CDR2 is SVGAGI. For the CDR3, the DNA is TGTGCCAGCAGTTACGGAGTAGCCACTGAAGCTTTCTTT. Amino acid sequence: CASSYGVATEAFF.

The J gene is TRBJ1-1, the V gene TRBV28, with a tentative D call TRBD1 (5 bases). Germline values: CDR1 MDHEN, CDR2 SYDVKM. V dropped 3 bases and J dropped 8 bases, with 13 bases sitting between them. CDR3 length: 13 residues. This chain's CDR3 is CASSFSVDREAFF. The CDR3 coding sequence is TGTGCCAGCAGTTTCTCGGTCGACAGAGAAGCTTTCTTT. Complete variable domain (other parts from reference TRBV28 and TRBJ1-1): DVKVTQSSRYLVKRTGEKVFLECVQDMDHENMFWYRQDPGLGLRLIYFSYDVKMKEKGDIPEGYSVSREKKERFSLILESASTNQTSMYLCASSFSVDREAFFGQGTRLTVV.

This chain connects TRBV19 to TRBJ1-1; the D is unclear. V was trimmed by 7 bases and J by 0 bases, leaving 3 bases between them. The CDR3 is made up of 11 amino acids. From germline, CDR1 is LNHDA and CDR2 SQIVND (reference sequence). This chain's CDR3 is CASILNTEAFF. The CDR3 nucleotides read TGTGCCAGTATCTTGAACACTGAAGCTTTCTTT.

The chain recombines TRBV28 with TRBJ2-2; a weak D match, TRBD1 (5 bases). Germline values: CDR1 MDHEN, CDR2 SYDVKM. The V end was cut by 2 bases, the J end by 4 bases, with 11 bases between. There are 15 residues in the CDR3. The CDR3 DNA reads TGTGCCAGCAGTTTAAGACAGAAACTCACCGGGGAGCTGTTTTTT. It yields the protein CASSLRQKLTGELFF. Based on the CDR3 plus reference TRBV28 and TRBJ2-2, the full variable domain is DVKVTQSSRYLVKRTGEKVFLECVQDMDHENMFWYRQDPGLGLRLIYFSYDVKMKEKGDIPEGYSVSREKKERFSLILESASTNQTSMYLCASSLRQKLTGELFFGEGSRLTVL.

The chain couples TRBV7-2 to TRBJ1-2; D ambiguous. The CDR3 sequence is 14 residues long. Germline V gene lookup returns CDR1 SGHTA and CDR2 FQGNSA. The V end lost 6 bases, the J end lost 1 base, and 12 bases lay between the germline ends. Here the CDR3 DNA reads TGTGCCAGCAGGGAAATGGGATTTAACTATGGCTACACCTTC. Encoded protein: CASREMGFNYGYTF.

This clone was observed a few times. The CDR3 ends on some other residue instead of the conserved phenylalanine or tryptophan, so this is likely a read error. No DNA is shown, since the ends of the CDR3 on it are uncertain; the CDR3 is the one TCRdb lists. This sequence joins TRBV5-1 and TRBJ1-4. Germline CDR1 reads SGHRS; CDR2 reads YFSETQ. Counting both end residues, the CDR3 totals 8 amino acids. This CDR3 reads CASSGRVV.

V gene TRBV30 combines with J gene TRBJ2-5, with D possibly TRBD1 on 6 matching bases. Trimming shortened V by 0 bases and J by 4 bases, and 9 bases separated the two germline ends. The germline V gene encodes CDR1 GTSNPN and CDR2 SVGIG (reference sequence). CDR3 size: 13 residues. The CDR3 DNA follows: TGTGCCTGGAGTGTTGGGGGCGCAGAGACCCAGTACTTC. Translating gives CAWSVGGAETQYF.

The chain links TRBV4-3 to TRBJ2-3; 8 positions agree with TRBD2. This CDR3 is 14 amino acids long. The trim removed 4 bases at V and 5 bases at J, leaving 5 bases unmatched. Germline V CDR1 and CDR2: LGHNA, YSLEER. The CDR3 nucleotides are TGCGCCAGCAGCCCGACCACTAGCGGAGATACGCAGTATTTT. As protein: CASSPTTSGDTQYF.

This chain connects TRBV7-3 to TRBJ2-5; D gene uncertain. V lost 8 bases and J 1 base, leaving 11 bases between the germline ends. CDR1 and CDR2 (germline): SGHTA, FQGTGA. The CDR3 runs 13 residues. For the CDR3, the DNA is TGTGCCAGCTCGAAAGGCACCCAAGAGACCCAGTACTTC. Encoded protein: CASSKGTQETQYF.

The chain uses TRBV7-2 and TRBJ1-1, with D unresolved. V lost 2 bases and J lost 5, with 15 bases in between. The CDR3 contains 15 residues. Germline V gene lookup returns CDR1 SGHTA and CDR2 FQGNSA. Written as DNA, the CDR3 is TGTGCCAGCAGCTTATTGTCCGTCGTAAGTACTGAAGCTTTCTTT. It codes for CASSLLSVVSTEAFF.

The chain recombines TRBV6-5 with TRBJ1-2, with D possibly matching TRBD1 (6 bases). Deletions cut 2 bases from V and 4 bases from J, with 11 bases between. The CDR3 is 14 amino acids. Germline values: CDR1 MNHEY, CDR2 SVGAGI. The CDR3 sequence is CASSYDRRPYGYTF. CDR3 nucleotide sequence: TGTGCCAGCAGTTACGACAGGCGACCCTATGGCTACACCTTC.

The chain recombines TRBV9 with TRBJ2-5; possibly TRBD1 for D (5 bases). V lost 4 bases and J 2 bases, leaving 15 bases between the germline ends. The CDR3 runs 15 residues. The germline gives CDR1 SGDLS, CDR2 YYNGEE. CDR3 sequence reads: CASSPVQGLQETQYF. The DNA of the CDR3 is TGTGCCAGCAGCCCCGTTCAGGGCCTTCAAGAGACCCAGTACTTC.

The chain carries TRBV7-9 and TRBJ1-1; 7 nucleotides line up with TRBD1. The CDR3 extends over 16 amino acids. Looked up from germline, CDR1 is SEHNR and CDR2 is FQNEAQ (reference sequence). V lost 4 bases, J lost 12 bases, and 20 bases stayed unmatched. Here the CDR3 reads CASSSDRGGQARLPFF. CDR3 in DNA: TGTGCCAGCAGCTCAGACAGAGGAGGACAGGCGAGGCTGCCTTTCTTT.

This chain connects TRBV7-2 to TRBJ1-2; D not certain. Germline V CDR1 and CDR2: SGHTA, FQGNSA. V lost 7 bases and J 4 bases, leaving 25 bases between the germline ends. The CDR3 length is 17 residues. DNA for the CDR3: TGTGCCAGCATTTCATTGGAAAAGAAGGCTATCGGCTATGGCTACACCTTC. The encoded protein is CASISLEKKAIGYGYTF.

The genes are TRBV6-6 and TRBJ2-5; D is uncertain. The CDR3 consists of 15 residues. In germline, CDR1 is MNHNY, CDR2 SVGAGI (reference sequence). V was pared by 2 bases and J by 5 bases, with 15 bases between. CDR3 protein: CASSYVYPGQETQYF. DNA for the CDR3: TGTGCCAGCAGTTACGTGTATCCGGGCCAGGAGACCCAGTACTTC.

The chain links TRBV28 to TRBJ1-2; TRBD1 matches at 7 bases. V trimming: 5 bases; J trimming: 4 bases; junction bases outside the gene matches: 7. Per the germline V gene, CDR1 is MDHEN and CDR2 is SYDVKM. The CDR3 has 14 amino acids. The CDR3 loop is CASSPGQASYGYTF. The CDR3 DNA sequence: TGTGCCAGCAGTCCCGGACAGGCGTCCTATGGCTACACCTTC.

V gene TRBV6-5 combines with J gene TRBJ1-6; D gene uncertain. The V and J ends lost 7 bases and 4 bases respectively, with 8 bases between them. Germline CDR1 and CDR2: MNHEY and SVGAGI. The CDR3 runs 13 residues. CDR3 residues: CASKFIYNSPLHF. For the CDR3, the DNA is TGTGCCAGCAAGTTTATTTATAATTCACCCCTCCACTTT.

V is TRBV5-1 and J is TRBJ1-5, with a weak D call TRBD1 (6 bases). Trimming removed 2 bases from V and 6 bases from J, with 12 bases in between. The CDR3 has 14 residues. From germline, CDR1 is SGHRS and CDR2 YFSETQ. The CDR3 nucleotides read TGCGCCAGCAGCTTCAGGGGAGGGAGTCAGCCCCAGCATTTT. Residues: CASSFRGGSQPQHF.

The genes are TRBV7-9 and TRBJ1-5; D unresolved. Trimming pared 6 bases from V and 6 bases from J, leaving 9 bases between. This CDR3 contains 12 residues. In germline, CDR1 is SEHNR, CDR2 FQNEAQ (reference sequence). This chain's CDR3 is CASSPPGQPQHF. The CDR3 coding sequence is TGTGCCAGCAGTCCTCCAGGTCAGCCCCAGCATTTT. The variable domain in full, with the rest retrieved from reference TRBV7-9 and TRBJ1-5, is DTGVSQNPRHKITKRGQNVTFRCDPISEHNRLYWYRQTLGQGPEFLTYFQNEAQLEKSRLLSDRFSAERPKGSFSTLEIQRTEQGDSAMYLCASSPPGQPQHFGDGTRLSIL.

This rearrangement joins TRBV19 to TRBJ2-3, with a weak D call TRBD1 (7 bases). This CDR3 is built from 16 residues. Trimming stripped 1 base from V and 5 bases from J, with 16 bases between. The germline CDR1 and CDR2 sequences are LNHDA and SQIVND (reference sequence). The CDR3 coding sequence is TGTGCCAGTAGTATAGGGCGGGACAGCGAGAGAGATACGCAGTATTTT. Amino acid sequence: CASSIGRDSERDTQYF. Full variable domain (outside the CDR3, taken from reference TRBV19 and TRBJ2-3): DGGITQSPKYLFRKEGQNVTLSCEQNLNHDAMYWYRQDPGQGLRLIYYSQIVNDFQKGDIAEGYSVSREKKESFPLTVTSAQKNPTAFYLCASSIGRDSERDTQYFGPGTRLTVL.